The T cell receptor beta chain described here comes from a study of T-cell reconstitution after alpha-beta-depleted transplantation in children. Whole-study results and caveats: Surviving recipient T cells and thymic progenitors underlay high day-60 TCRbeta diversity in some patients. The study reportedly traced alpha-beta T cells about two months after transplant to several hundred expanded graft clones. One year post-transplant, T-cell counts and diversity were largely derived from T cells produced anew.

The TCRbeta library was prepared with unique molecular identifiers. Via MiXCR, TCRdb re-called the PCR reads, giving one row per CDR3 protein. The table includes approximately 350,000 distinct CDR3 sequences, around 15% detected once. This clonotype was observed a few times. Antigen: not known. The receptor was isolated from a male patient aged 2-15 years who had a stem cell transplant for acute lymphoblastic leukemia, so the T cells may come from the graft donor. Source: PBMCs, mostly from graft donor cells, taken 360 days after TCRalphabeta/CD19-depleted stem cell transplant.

CDR3 DNA: TGTGCCAGCAGCTTAGTGGGGGTGGGGAGCTCCTACAATGAGCAGTTCTTC. Its protein is CASSLVGVGSSYNEQFF. This rearrangement joins TRBV7-9 to TRBJ2-1, with D perhaps given as TRBD1 or TRBD2 (5 bases each). The CDR3 contains 17 residues. V lost 1 base and J lost 0, with 13 bases in between. Per germline, CDR1 SEHNR and CDR2 FQNEAQ (reference sequence). Drawing the rest from reference TRBV7-9 and TRBJ2-1, the complete variable domain is DTGVSQNPRHKITKRGQNVTFRCDPISEHNRLYWYRQTLGQGPEFLTYFQNEAQLEKSRLLSDRFSAERPKGSFSTLEIQRTEQGDSAMYLCASSLVGVGSSYNEQFFGPGTRLTVL.